This T cell receptor beta chain was profiled in a study of cytomegalovirus exposure and HLA in healthy donors (dated by TCRdb to the late 2010s). Study-level background: In an earlier analysis of 587 of the donors, 276 Gb of sequence data and some 100 million unique TCR beta sequences from about 180 million T cells were reported. In a later analysis, previously published TCR beta repertoires from some 640 donors were re-analyzed and high-resolution HLA genotyping was added so that TCR occurrence patterns could be studied. Donor age, sex, ethnicity and CMV serostatus were collected together with the repertoire data. The number of donors typed differed by locus, with roughly 629-640 for A, B, C, DRB1 and DQB1, roughly 520 for DQA1, under 610 for DPA1, and 450 to 480 for DPB1. The study profiled the T cell repertoires of approximately 700 subjects by immunosequencing and related them to cytomegalovirus serostatus. To decide whether each TCR beta V gene segment behaved as functional or pseudogenic, an earlier analysis of some 580 of the donors relied on high-throughput TCR beta sequencing. HLA typing included class I and class II loci at four-digit resolution. Besides the first cohort of around 670 subjects, a separate validation cohort made up of some 110 different subjects was used. All discovery cohort repertoires had been generated using a single sequencing platform. A handful of DR-DQ haplotypes were treated as single units for association and clustering because of strong linkage in the cohort. In a later genetic analysis, genome-wide SNP genotypes for about three fifths of the 666 donors were used, and that subset was treated as a discovery cohort. The later analysis used no new phenotypic data to find candidate immune exposures, relying instead on TCR beta sequences and their occurrence across donors. The study combined high-throughput TCR immunosequencing, statistical association of individual TCRs with disease status, and machine learning to predict cytomegalovirus infection status. Among about 400 genotyped donors of the cohort, an average of approximately 240,000 unique TCR beta nucleotide sequences was sequenced per donor, of which about 19% were non-productive. The genetic ancestry cluster associated with self-reported Caucasian donors included around 76% of the 300 to 450 genotyped donors. The study aimed to test whether signatures of past pathogen exposure could be identified by cataloging public T cell receptors. Approximately 300 gigabases of sequencing data and approximately 80 million unique TCR sequences were included in an early release covering over 600 HLA-typed donors.

Overall results and qualifications from the work: An earlier analysis of 450 to 750 of the donors showed that most TCR beta V segments appeared in productive rearrangements either about 87% or about 30% of the time, which broadly matched IMGT annotations. Sequencing depth was assumed to be roughly uniform across donors in the presence/absence analyses, though that assumption may not hold. Across donors, most TCR sequences were observed very rarely, whereas some public TCRs were present in many individuals. Cytomegalovirus status was reported to be diagnosed by the classifier with high specificity and sensitivity in both the original and validation cohorts. A later analysis found that most CMV-associated TCR beta chains appeared HLA-restricted, with HLA associations seemingly driven largely by CMV exposure. Because counts were too low, roughly 17 rarely observed V segments, including chromosome 9 orphons, were left out of the earlier analysis of some 600 of the donors. An association between a missense DCLRE1C variant and V-gene and J-gene trimming of TCR beta chains was found in a later genetic analysis and replicated in an independent cohort. Some IMGT-functional V segments, including TRBV6-2 and TRBV6-3, could not be distinguished by the 87-base-pair reads and were therefore excluded. Because HLA typing was missing for some donors at each locus, association tests included only the typed subset. A later analysis reported that several top co-occurrence clusters appeared linked to parvovirus B19, influenza, CMV and Epstein-Barr virus. Linkage disequilibrium might explain the correlated functional status among segregating V segments, but an unknown experimental factor could not be ruled out. A group of highly shared sequence variants was considered likely to be a technical artifact of the sequencing pipeline. Compared with equally common non-associated chains, HLA-associated TCR beta chains in a later analysis were more clonally expanded and had lower generation probabilities. The authors suggested that the approach could potentially be extended to other disease states and immunological phenotypes. The cohort was sequenced for TCR beta chains only, and without alpha or paired-chain data the features that could be detected were limited. Specific HLA alleles were associated with 16,951 TCR beta sequences at a false discovery rate of 0.05 in a later analysis. Immune exposure information for the cohort was limited to CMV serostatus. A further reported finding was that TCR beta sequences accurately predicted the HLA-A and HLA-B alleles for most subjects in the first cohort. A later analysis found that TCR association rates varied across HLA loci, with DRB1 alleles showing the most associated TCRs and HLA-C alleles the fewest. The study listed 164 TCR beta chains as associated with cytomegalovirus. Strong co-occurrence of HLA alleles, especially DR and DQ, made assigning TCR associations to individual alleles difficult. In a later genetic analysis, fewer N-insertions in productive TCRs were reported among donors in an Asian-associated ancestry cluster than the 666-donor mean. Three of the identified cytomegalovirus-associated TCR beta chains were confirmed in vitro to be specific for cytomegalovirus antigens.

In total, about 650 healthy bone marrow donors made up the cohort. All cohort members were sampled while nominally healthy, although unrecorded immune exposures were likely present. The donor tested CMV seronegative, placing the donor among the 350 or so seronegative members of the cohort. Each donor provided a peripheral blood sample, and peripheral blood mononuclear cells were used for TCR beta sequencing. Genomic DNA was extracted from the blood cell samples with the Qiagen DNeasy Blood Extraction Kit. The library relied on the immunoSEQ multiplex PCR assay. For the multiplex PCR, a mixture combining 60 forward primers for TCR Vbeta segments and 13 reverse primers for TCR Jbeta segments was used. A multiplex PCR assay on genomic DNA amplified the CDR3 region of rearranged TCR beta genes. The amplified TCR beta libraries were sequenced on the Illumina HiSeq System as 87-base-pair reads. The source study handled its data this way. In a later analysis, approximately 74 million unique TCR beta chains were counted across the 666 repertoires, and around 10 million of these chains were shared by at least two donors. Raw reads were error-corrected and collapsed into unique sequences by a nearest-neighbor algorithm in which closely related sequences were merged to remove PCR and sequencing errors. To assign V, D and J gene segments, CDR3 sequences were aligned to IMGT reference sequences. For a sequence to be retained, at least a six-nucleotide match to both a V gene segment and a J gene segment was required. Rearrangements were called productive when the CDR3 lacked stop codons and stayed in frame with V and J; all others were non-productive. CDR3 was defined according to IMGT convention as the region running from the second conserved V-encoded cysteine to the conserved J-encoded phenylalanine. Sequences without an unambiguous match to a single V gene segment were excluded from the earlier analysis of about 640 of the donors. An earlier analysis of a few hundred of the donors classified V segments as functional when productive rearrangements were above 56.7% and as segregating when the standard deviation between donors was above 5%. A statistical classification framework was developed to diagnose cytomegalovirus status using the catalog of TCR beta chain sequences. In a later analysis, V and J genes were assigned by comparing TCR nucleotide sequences against IMGT/GENE-DB human TR gene sequences. Using the TCRdist pipeline, a later analysis assigned CDR3 sequences along with most-parsimonious VDJ recombination scenarios. In a later analysis, each TCR beta chain was defined by its CDR3 amino acid sequence together with its V-gene family, and reads without a unique V-gene family were excluded. As a way to deal with suspected cross-contamination and a sequencing artifact, a later analysis dropped 450 to 600 nucleotide sequences that were highly shared and had low generation probability. For each public chain, a later analysis derived a clonal expansion index from normalized ranks of inferred template counts within each repertoire. In a later analysis, generation probabilities were computed using a VDJ recombination model fitted to out-of-frame rearrangements, and the results were checked against IGoR. Hypergeometric tests were used in a later analysis to score TCR-TCR, TCR-HLA and TCR-CMV co-occurrence, with a repertoire-size bias correction applied to the TCR pairs. In a later analysis, false discovery rates were estimated by permuting HLA or CMV assignments 20 times. In a later analysis, co-occurring TCRs were grouped using DBSCAN, with TCRdist sequence similarity added in when clustering inside HLA-allele-positive subsets. For co-occurrence clustering, repertoires with fewer than 30,000 or more than 120,000 public chains were excluded, along with a handful of repertoires with anomalous nucleotide sharing. The table comes from immuneACCESS by way of TCRdb, which keeps in-frame sequences with V and J called. Part of the clones is missing from these tables; in studies checked, under half for an unresolved V gene and the rest for unknown reasons. The DNA was the basis for D and trimming; V, J and clone size are from that table. The sample records roughly 200,000 clones, approximately 86% of which are singletons. Around 0.3% of the sample is held by the ten biggest clonotypes.

About this clone: The antigen it binds to is not known. Qualities for individual bases were not recorded, and no much larger clone is one base off.

The germline ends are 7 bases apart after V is trimmed by 6 bases and J by 4 bases. The CDR3 runs 10 amino acids, cysteine and phenylalanine included. Only the CDR3 portion is preserved as DNA: 30 bases, with reading frame beginning at the first base. CDR1 and CDR2 (SQVTM, ANQGSEA) derive from the germline V gene. This clonotype originated in a woman aged 25 to 39 in good health and CMV-seronegative. The source material was PBMCs. Recombination joined TRBV29-1 with TRBJ2-7, with an unclear D gene assignment. The CDR3 protein sequence reads: CSVVSYEQYF. The DNA sequence follows: TGCAGCGTCGTCTCGTACGAGCAGTACTTC.